Given below is one T cell receptor beta chain in context. What it recognizes is unknown. The sample belongs to a study of cytomegalovirus exposure and HLA in healthy donors. Whole-study results and caveats: The study carried out a later analysis of TCR beta sequences. It associated around 17,000 of them with specific HLA alleles at a false discovery rate of 0.05. A later analysis revealed that TCR association rates differed between HLA loci, peaking at DRB1 and bottoming out at HLA-C.

Between the trimmed V and J ends, which lost 4 bases and 1 base, there was a span of 12 bases. The CDR3 sequence is 15 residues long. CDR1 and CDR2 from the germline V gene are SGHRS and YFSETQ. Each donor was healthy, and each was a bone marrow donor. The study ran its PCR with 60 Vbeta and 13 Jbeta primers. Data came from immunoSEQ multiplex PCR; TCRdb stores just in-frame clones and leaves some out. The repertoire holds around 170,000 clones, with about 80% as singletons. This clonotype originated in a woman between 45 and 65 years old in good health and CMV-seropositive. V usage is TRBV5-1 and J usage is TRBJ2-1; a weak D match, TRBD2 (6 bases). Sequenced sample: PBMCs. The CDR3: CASSRKEGSYNEQFF. For the CDR3, the DNA is TGCGCCAGCAGCCGCAAGGAGGGTTCCTACAATGAGCAGTTCTTC.